The 5 T cell receptor beta chains reported below all come from one sample, sequenced in a study of cytomegalovirus exposure and HLA in healthy donors. Vbeta (60) and Jbeta (13) primers were used in the PCR. TCRdb's table, derived via immunoSEQ multiplex PCR, lists solely in-frame clones and lacks some. The sample consists of about 160,000 clones, approximately 80% of them appearing once. Material: PBMCs. The receptor set was obtained from a man aged 50 or older in good health and CMV-seropositive.

The chain is built from TRBV6-5 and TRBJ1-2; 9 bases fit TRBD1. The junction had 8 bases not matched to a gene; V was cut back by 4 bases and J by 5 bases. CDR1 and CDR2 from the germline V gene are MNHEY and SVGAGI. The CDR3 loop spans 15 amino acids. CDR3 sequence: CASSWLGQGGYGYTF. CDR3 DNA sequence: TGTGCCAGCAGTTGGTTGGGACAGGGAGGTTATGGCTACACCTTC.

The rearrangement joins TRBV2 to TRBJ2-1; the match to TRBD2 covers 11 bases. With 8 bases clipped from V and 4 bases from J, the junction kept 4 bases outside the gene matches. CDR3 length: 14 residues. Germline assignment: CDR1 SNHLY and CDR2 FYNNEI. In DNA, the CDR3 is TGTGCCAGCGCTTTAGCGGGAGGGTACAATGAGCAGTTCTTC. Protein sequence: CASALAGGYNEQFF.

The gene calls are TRBV27 and TRBJ1-4; TRBD1 agrees at 7 bases. V lost 6 bases, J lost 2 bases, and 3 bases stayed unmatched. Per germline, CDR1 MNHEY and CDR2 SMNVEV (reference sequence). CDR3 length: 14 amino acids. The DNA for the CDR3 is TGTGCCAGCAGGACCAGGGGGACTAATGAAAAACTGTTTTTT. Translation: CASRTRGTNEKLFF.

With regard to this clone: This sample also contains other DNA sequences that code for the same CDR3. This sequence joins TRBV4-2 and TRBJ2-2; D gene uncertain. The length of the CDR3 is 14 residues. In germline, CDR1 is LGHNA, CDR2 YNFKEQ. V lost 1 base to trimming and J lost 0 bases, with 3 bases between them. The CDR3 nucleotides are TGTGCCAGCAGCCAAGTCACGAACACCGGGGAGCTGTTTTTT. Its protein is CASSQVTNTGELFF.

The J gene is TRBJ1-1, the V gene TRBV7-9; no firm D call. The CDR3 spans 10 residues. The germline gives CDR1 SEHNR, CDR2 FQNEAQ (reference sequence). The germline V and J ends were trimmed by 4 bases and 8 bases, with 5 bases remaining between them. The CDR3 bases are TGTGCCAGCAGCTACGAGGAAGCTTTCTTT. Translation: CASSYEEAFF.